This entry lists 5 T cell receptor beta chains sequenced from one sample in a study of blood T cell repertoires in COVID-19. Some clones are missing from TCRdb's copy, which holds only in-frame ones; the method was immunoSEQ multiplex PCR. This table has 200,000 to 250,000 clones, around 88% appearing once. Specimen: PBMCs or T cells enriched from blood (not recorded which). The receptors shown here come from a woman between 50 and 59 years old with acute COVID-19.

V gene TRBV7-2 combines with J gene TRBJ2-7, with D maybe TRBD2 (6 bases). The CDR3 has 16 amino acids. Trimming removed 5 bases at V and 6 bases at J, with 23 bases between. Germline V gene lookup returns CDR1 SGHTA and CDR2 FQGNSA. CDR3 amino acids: CASSPPFGGAALEQYF. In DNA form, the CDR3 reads TGTGCCAGCAGCCCACCTTTTGGCGGGGCAGCCCTCGAGCAGTACTTC.

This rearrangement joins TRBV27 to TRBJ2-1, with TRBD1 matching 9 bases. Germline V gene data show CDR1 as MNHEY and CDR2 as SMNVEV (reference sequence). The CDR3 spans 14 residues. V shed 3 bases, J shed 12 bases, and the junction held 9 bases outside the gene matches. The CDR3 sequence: CASSLDGGQGSQFF. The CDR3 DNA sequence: TGTGCCAGCAGTTTGGACGGGGGACAGGGCTCGCAGTTCTTC.

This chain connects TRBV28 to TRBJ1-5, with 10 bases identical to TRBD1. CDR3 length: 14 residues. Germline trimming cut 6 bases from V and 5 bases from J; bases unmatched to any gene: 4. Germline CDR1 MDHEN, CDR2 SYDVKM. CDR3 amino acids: CASRADRGHQPQHF. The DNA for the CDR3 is TGTGCCAGCAGGGCCGACAGGGGGCATCAGCCCCAGCATTTT.

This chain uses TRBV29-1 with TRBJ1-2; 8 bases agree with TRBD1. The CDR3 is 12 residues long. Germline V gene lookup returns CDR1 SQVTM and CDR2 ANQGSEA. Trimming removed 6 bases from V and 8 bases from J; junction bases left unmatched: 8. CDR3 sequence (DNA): TGCAGCGTCGAGGGGACAGGCGGGGGCTACACCTTC. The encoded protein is CSVEGTGGGYTF.

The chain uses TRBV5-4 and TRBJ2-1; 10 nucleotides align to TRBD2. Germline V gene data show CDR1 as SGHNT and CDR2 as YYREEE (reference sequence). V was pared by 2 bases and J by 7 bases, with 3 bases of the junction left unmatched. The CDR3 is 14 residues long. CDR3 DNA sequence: TGTGCCAGCAGCTTTGGACTAGCGGATAATGAGCAGTTCTTC. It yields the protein CASSFGLADNEQFF.